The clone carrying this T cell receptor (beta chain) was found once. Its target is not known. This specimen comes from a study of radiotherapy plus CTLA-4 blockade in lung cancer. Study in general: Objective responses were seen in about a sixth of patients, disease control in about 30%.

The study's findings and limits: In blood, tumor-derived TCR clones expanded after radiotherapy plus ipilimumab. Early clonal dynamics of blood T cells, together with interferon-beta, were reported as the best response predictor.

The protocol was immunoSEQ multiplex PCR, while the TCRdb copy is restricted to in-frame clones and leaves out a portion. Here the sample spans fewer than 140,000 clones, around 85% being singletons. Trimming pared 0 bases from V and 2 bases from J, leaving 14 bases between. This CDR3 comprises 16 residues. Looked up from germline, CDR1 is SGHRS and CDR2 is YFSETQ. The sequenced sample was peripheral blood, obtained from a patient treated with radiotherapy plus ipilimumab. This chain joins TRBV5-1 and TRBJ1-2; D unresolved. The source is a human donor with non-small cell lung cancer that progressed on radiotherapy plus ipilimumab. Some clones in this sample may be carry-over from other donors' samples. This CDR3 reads CASSLAGGERNYGYTF. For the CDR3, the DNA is TGCGCCAGCAGCTTGGCCGGCGGGGAAAGAAACTATGGCTACACCTTC.